The 7 T cell receptor beta chains reported below all come from one sample, sequenced in a study of cytomegalovirus exposure and HLA in healthy donors. PCR was performed using 60 Vbeta and 13 Jbeta primers. Sequencing used immunoSEQ multiplex PCR; TCRdb keeps in-frame clones, though not all of them. The sample consists of some 150,000 clones, roughly 80% of them appearing once. Sequencing used PBMCs. Every receptor here comes from a woman in her late teens or twenties in good health and CMV-seronegative.

The chain has TRBV28 and TRBJ1-6, with D possibly TRBD1 on 5 matching bases. The CDR3 extends over 16 amino acids. The V gene lost 1 base and the J gene lost 5 bases, with 12 bases spanning the gap. The germline V gene has CDR1 MDHEN and CDR2 SYDVKM. In nucleotides, the CDR3 is TGTGCCAGCAGTTTATTTTCGCAAGGGGATAATTCACCCCTCCACTTT. It specifies CASSLFSQGDNSPLHF.

Written as DNA, the CDR3 is TGTGCCAGCAGCCACCGGGACAGGGTATACAATGAGCAGTTCTTC. Translation gives CASSHRDRVYNEQFF. The chain links TRBV5-4 to TRBJ2-1, with 9 bases that match TRBD1. Germline CDR1 and CDR2: SGHNT and YYREEE (reference sequence). V dropped 4 bases and J dropped 4; count of bases not matched to a gene: 6. CDR3 length: 15 amino acids.

This chain uses TRBV28 with TRBJ2-7, with 8 bases matching TRBD1. The junction had 17 bases not matched to a gene; V was cut back by 6 bases and J by 4 bases. Looked up from germline, CDR1 is MDHEN and CDR2 is SYDVKM. There are 17 residues in the CDR3. The CDR3 loop reads CASSPGGIRTGRYEQYF. Written as DNA, the CDR3 is TGTGCCAGCAGCCCTGGGGGAATCCGGACAGGGCGATACGAGCAGTACTTC.

The rearrangement links TRBV5-1 to TRBJ1-1; TRBD1 matches 7 bases. V dropped 2 bases and J dropped 7; count of bases not matched to a gene: 11. Germline V lookup: CDR1 SGHRS, CDR2 YFSETQ. The CDR3 covers 15 residues. The CDR3 spells CASSFSRLGQLEAFF. DNA for the CDR3: TGCGCCAGCAGCTTTTCAAGATTGGGACAGCTTGAAGCTTTCTTT.

With regard to this clone: This likely comes from a read error, as the CDR3 has no conserved phenylalanine or tryptophan at its end. This chain links TRBV7-9 with TRBJ1-1, with TRBD1 as a possible D gene (6 bases). Trimming shortened V by 5 bases and J by 1 base, and 11 bases separated the two germline ends. The CDR3 contains 14 residues. From germline, CDR1 is SEHNR and CDR2 FQNEAQ (reference sequence). The CDR3 spells CASSATQGNTEAFL. CDR3 DNA sequence: TGTGCCAGCAGCGCAACACAGGGGAACACTGAAGCTTTCCTT.

The genes are TRBV27 and TRBJ1-2; TRBD1 aligns across 7 bases. Germline-derived CDR1 and CDR2 are MNHEY and SMNVEV (reference sequence). The CDR3 is 14 amino acids. The V gene end was trimmed by 3 bases and the J gene end by 2 bases; junction bases not matched to a gene: 3. CDR3 region: CASSLTGTNYGYTF. The CDR3 bases are TGTGCCAGCAGTTTGACAGGGACCAACTATGGCTACACCTTC.

V is TRBV6-6 and J is TRBJ2-1; TRBD2 matches 12 bases. CDR1 and CDR2 from the germline V gene are MNHNY and SVGAGI (reference sequence). This CDR3 spans 15 amino acids. V was pared by 6 bases and J by 6 bases, with 6 bases of the junction left unmatched. This chain's CDR3 is CASSQLAGGSNEQFF. Here the CDR3 DNA reads TGTGCCAGCAGCCAACTAGCGGGAGGATCCAATGAGCAGTTCTTC.